The text below deals with one TCR beta chain. The antigen remains undetermined. The table came from immunoSEQ multiplex PCR; TCRdb's copy has only in-frame clones and leaves some out. The top ten clones hold around 0.96% of a sample with 250,000 to 400,000 clones, roughly 86% of them seen once. The data originate from a study of cytomegalovirus exposure and HLA in healthy donors. Regarding the study as a whole: Many donors shared some public TCRs, even though most TCR sequences were rare.

The germline CDR1 and CDR2 sequences are SNHLY and FYNNEI. V lost 6 bases and J lost 4; bases outside the gene matches: 5. The CDR3 has 14 residues. The sequence was obtained from a man between 25 and 39 years old in good health and CMV-seronegative. Sequencing was done on a sample of PBMCs. This sequence joins TRBV2 and TRBJ2-3, with TRBD1 matching over 9 bases. The chain's CDR3 is CASRRGQGPDTQYF. CDR3 nucleotide sequence: TGTGCCAGCAGGAGGGGACAGGGACCAGATACGCAGTATTTT.